A single sample is the source of the 15 T cell receptor beta chains below, sequenced in a study of cytotoxic CD8 clonotypes in ibrutinib-treated CLL. Repertoires were generated with immunoSEQ multiplex PCR, while TCRdb's copy carries only in-frame clones and drops some. The data show about 43,000 clones, roughly 76% seen once. The sequences come from PBMCs, collected after 12 months of ibrutinib treatment. The receptors derive from a human donor with chronic lymphocytic leukemia.

The V and J genes are TRBV27 and TRBJ2-7; D uncertain. The V end was cut by 2 bases, the J end by 7 bases, with 9 bases between. CDR1 and CDR2 from the germline V gene are MNHEY and SMNVEV (reference sequence). The CDR3 runs 12 residues. The CDR3 DNA sequence: TGTGCCAGCAGTTTAGACGGAGTAGAGCAGTACTTC. This gives the protein CASSLDGVEQYF.

The chain combines TRBV27 with TRBJ1-2; possible D gene TRBD1, 5 bases. CDR1 and CDR2 (germline): MNHEY, SMNVEV (reference sequence). V was pared by 4 bases and J by 4 bases, with 10 bases between. The CDR3 extends over 13 amino acids. Written as DNA, the CDR3 is TGTGCCAGCAGTTCTTCCGGGACCTATGGCTACACCTTC. Its protein is CASSSSGTYGYTF.

The V and J genes are TRBV27 and TRBJ1-5; weak D call: TRBD1 (5 bases). This CDR3 is built from 16 residues. Germline loops: CDR1 MNHEY, CDR2 SMNVEV (reference sequence). Trimming left V 2 bases short and J 5 bases short, with 16 bases between. For the CDR3, the DNA is TGTGCCAGCAGTTTAACGGGGACGGGGCTTTATCAGCCCCAGCATTTT. Its translation is CASSLTGTGLYQPQHF.

The CDR3 nucleotides read TGTGCCATTTTTGGGGGCGCGGATACGCAGTATTTT. Its translation is CAIFGGADTQYF. The V call is TRBV2, the J call TRBJ2-3; possibly TRBD1 for D (6 bases). Trimming left V 10 bases short and J 6 bases short, with 14 bases between. From germline, CDR1 is SNHLY and CDR2 FYNNEI. The CDR3 has 12 amino acids.

V gene TRBV7-9 combines with J gene TRBJ2-3; D possibly corresponds to TRBD2 (6 bases). CDR1 SEHNR and CDR2 FQNEAQ come from the germline V gene (reference sequence). V dropped 5 bases and J dropped 7 bases, with 19 bases sitting between them. This CDR3 has 15 amino acids. In nucleotides, the CDR3 is TGTGCCAGCAGCCCCGGACGGGGGAAGCCCTATACGCAGTATTTT. Its protein product is CASSPGRGKPYTQYF.

This clone has a single count. The chain recombines TRBV27 with TRBJ2-5; 9 bases are shared with TRBD2. Per germline, CDR1 MNHEY and CDR2 SMNVEV (reference sequence). J gave up 1 base and V 6 bases, and 6 bases lay outside the gene matches. This CDR3 is 15 amino acids long. The CDR3 reads CASSARTSAQETQYF. As DNA, the CDR3 is TGTGCCAGCAGCGCTCGGACTAGCGCCCAAGAGACCCAGTACTTC.

In this sample, this clone turned up a few times. The gene calls are TRBV6-5 and TRBJ1-6, with D possibly being TRBD1 (6 bases). Germline V gene lookup returns CDR1 MNHEY and CDR2 SVGAGI. The CDR3 is made up of 14 amino acids. Trimming pared 6 bases from V and 6 bases from J, leaving 12 bases between. The CDR3 DNA sequence: TGTGCCAGCAGGCCCACAGGGTTTAATTCACCCCTCCACTTT. As protein: CASRPTGFNSPLHF.

This chain joins TRBV19 and TRBJ1-3; D remains unclear. This CDR3 comprises 18 residues. Germline V CDR1 and CDR2: LNHDA, SQIVND (reference sequence). Trimming removed 3 bases from V and 0 bases from J, with 18 bases in between. In DNA form, the CDR3 reads TGTGCCAGTAGTATTAATTCGTATTCCCAGATCTCTGGAAACACCATATATTTT. Residues: CASSINSYSQISGNTIYF.

This clone was picked up one time. V is TRBV5-1 and J is TRBJ2-5, with 15 bases that match TRBD2. CDR1 is SGHRS, CDR2 YFSETQ, per germline. CDR3 size: 18 residues. V was pared by 4 bases and J by 1 base, with 8 bases of the junction left unmatched. CDR3 coding DNA: TGCGCCAGCAGCCCCGGACTAGCGGGGGGGCCAGGCCAAGAGACCCAGTACTTC. Protein product: CASSPGLAGGPGQETQYF.

The chain couples TRBV27 to TRBJ1-3, with D possibly being TRBD1 (6 bases). The CDR3 is 15 residues long. The germline V gene has CDR1 MNHEY and CDR2 SMNVEV (reference sequence). V lost 6 bases and J lost 0, with 12 bases in between. CDR3 sequence: CASRQTGPSGNTIYF. The CDR3 DNA reads as TGTGCCAGCAGACAGACAGGACCCTCTGGAAACACCATATATTTT.

The chain employs TRBV20-1 and TRBJ2-5; the match to TRBD2 covers 8 bases. There are 11 residues in the CDR3. V lost 8 bases to trimming and J lost 5 bases; unmatched junction nucleotides: 4. Germline lookup yields CDR1 DFQATT and CDR2 SNEGSKA (reference sequence). The CDR3 DNA follows: TGCAGTATCATAGCGGGGGAGACCCAGTACTTC. It is translated as CSIIAGETQYF.

The chain has TRBV7-3 and TRBJ1-2; tentatively, D is TRBD1 (5 bases). Germline V gene data show CDR1 as SGHTA and CDR2 as FQGTGA. This CDR3 has 14 residues. V dropped 5 bases and J dropped 8 bases, with 18 bases sitting between them. The CDR3: CASSTPGQGQGYTF. The CDR3 DNA sequence: TGTGCCAGCAGCACCCCGGGGCAAGGACAAGGCTACACCTTC.

V and J are TRBV5-6 and TRBJ2-7; a possible D gene is TRBD1 (5 bases). The CDR3 consists of 14 residues. Germline CDR1 SGHDT, CDR2 YYEEEE. Trimming left V 4 bases short and J 2 bases short, with 13 bases between. CDR3 amino acids: CASSPVAGTYEQYF. CDR3 sequence (DNA): TGTGCCAGCAGCCCGGTGGCAGGGACCTACGAGCAGTACTTC.

The V call is TRBV9, the J call TRBJ2-5; 10 nucleotides agree with TRBD1. V was pared by 0 bases and J by 1 base, with 6 bases of the junction left unmatched. Germline CDR1 is SGDLS and CDR2 is YYNGEE. This CDR3 is 17 amino acids long. The CDR3 DNA follows: TGTGCCAGCAGCGTAGCTTCCTGGACAGGGGGCCAAGAGACCCAGTACTTC. It is translated as CASSVASWTGGQETQYF.

This chain connects TRBV6-1 to TRBJ1-4, with D unresolved. Per the germline V gene, CDR1 is MNHNS and CDR2 is SASEGT. The CDR3 spans 15 residues. V lost 1 base, J lost 0 bases, and 6 bases lay in between. CDR3: CASSEEAATNEKLFF. The CDR3 region has the DNA TGTGCCAGCAGTGAAGAGGCAGCAACTAATGAAAAACTGTTTTTT.